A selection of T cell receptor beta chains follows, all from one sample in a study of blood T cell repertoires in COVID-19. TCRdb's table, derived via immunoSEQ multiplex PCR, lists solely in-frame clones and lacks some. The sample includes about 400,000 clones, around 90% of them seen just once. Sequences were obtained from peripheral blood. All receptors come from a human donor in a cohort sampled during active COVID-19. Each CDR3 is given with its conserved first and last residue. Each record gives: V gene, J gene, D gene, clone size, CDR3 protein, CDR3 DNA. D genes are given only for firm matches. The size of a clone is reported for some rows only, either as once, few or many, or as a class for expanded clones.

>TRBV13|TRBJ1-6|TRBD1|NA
CASSLESGQGRNSPLHF
TGTGCCAGCAGCTTAGAATCGGGACAGGGTCGAAATTCACCCCTCCACTTT
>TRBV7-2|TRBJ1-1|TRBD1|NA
CASSLTGAMNTEAFF
TGTGCCAGCAGCTTAACAGGGGCTATGAACACTGAAGCTTTCTTT
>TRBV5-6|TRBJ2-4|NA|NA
CASSLVYTGRKNIQYF
TGTGCCAGCAGCTTGGTTTACACAGGCAGGAAAAACATTCAGTACTTC
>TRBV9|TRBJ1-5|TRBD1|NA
CASSVDGTANQPQHF
TGTGCCAGCAGCGTAGATGGGACAGCTAATCAGCCCCAGCATTTT
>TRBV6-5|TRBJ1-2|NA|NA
CATQQRVSNGYTF
TGTGCCACCCAACAGAGGGTGTCAAATGGCTACACCTTC
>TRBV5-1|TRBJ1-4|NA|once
CASSLEVGTFNEKLFF
TGCGCCAGCAGCTTGGAGGTCGGGACATTCAATGAAAAACTGTTTTTT
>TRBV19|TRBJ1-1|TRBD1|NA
CASRKGQGMNTEAFF
TGTGCCAGTAGGAAGGGACAGGGGATGAACACTGAAGCTTTCTTT
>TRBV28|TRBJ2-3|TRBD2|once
CASRPGLAGGRGQYF
TGTGCCAGCAGGCCCGGACTAGCGGGAGGACGGGGGCAGTATTTT
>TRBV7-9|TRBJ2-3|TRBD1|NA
CASSWRTGTIDTQYF
TGTGCCAGCAGCTGGCGGACAGGAACGATTGATACGCAGTATTTT
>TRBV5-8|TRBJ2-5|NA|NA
CASRPGLRYQETQYF
TGTGCCAGCAGACCTGGGCTTCGGTACCAAGAGACCCAGTACTTC
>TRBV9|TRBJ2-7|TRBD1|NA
CASSVGGQAFEEQYF
TGTGCCAGCAGCGTAGGGGGACAGGCATTTGAGGAGCAGTACTTC
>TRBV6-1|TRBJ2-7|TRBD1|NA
CASSEQGFGTGREQYF
TGTGCCAGCAGTGAACAGGGATTTGGGACAGGGCGTGAGCAGTACTTC
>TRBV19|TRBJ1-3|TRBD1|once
CASRRDSSGNTIYF
TGTGCCAGTCGGCGGGACAGCTCTGGAAACACCATATATTTT
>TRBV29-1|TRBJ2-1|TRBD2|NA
CSVEGLAVYNEQFF
TGCAGCGTTGAAGGACTAGCGGTCTACAATGAGCAGTTCTTC
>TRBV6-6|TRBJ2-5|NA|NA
CASSYSRGGAATQYF
TGTGCCAGCAGTTACTCGAGAGGGGGAGCAGCGACCCAGTACTTC
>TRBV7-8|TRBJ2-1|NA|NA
CASSPQLPGRRDEQFF
TGTGCCAGCAGCCCTCAGCTTCCGGGCCGGCGGGATGAGCAGTTCTTC
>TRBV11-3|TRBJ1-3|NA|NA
CASSLGPGNTIYF
TGTGCCAGCAGCCTCGGTCCTGGAAACACCATATATTTT
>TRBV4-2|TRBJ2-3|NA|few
CASSQDLVLTDTQYF
TGTGCCAGCAGCCAAGATCTAGTCCTTACAGATACGCAGTATTTT
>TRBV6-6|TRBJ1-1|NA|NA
CASSYRGDGNTEAFF
TGTGCCAGCAGTTACCGGGGGGACGGGAACACTGAAGCTTTCTTT
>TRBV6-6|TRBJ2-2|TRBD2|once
CASSRGLAGGSGELFF
TGTGCCAGCAGTCGAGGACTAGCGGGAGGATCTGGGGAGCTGTTTTTT
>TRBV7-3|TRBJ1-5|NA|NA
CASSYGRNQPQHF
TGTGCCAGCAGTTACGGGAGAAATCAGCCCCAGCATTTT
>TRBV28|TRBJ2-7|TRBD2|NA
CASSSPGLVGEQYF
TGTGCCAGCAGTTCCCCCGGACTAGTTGGCGAGCAGTACTTC
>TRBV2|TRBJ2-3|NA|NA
CASSSIGDTQYF
TGTGCCAGCAGTAGCATTGGAGATACGCAGTATTTT
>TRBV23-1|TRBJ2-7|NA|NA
CASSQSKVRRLSYEQYF
TGCGCCAGCAGTCAATCGAAGGTGAGGAGACTTTCCTACGAGCAGTACTTC
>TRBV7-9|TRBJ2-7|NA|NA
CASSLDSPYEQYF
TGTGCCAGCAGCTTAGACAGTCCCTACGAGCAGTACTTC
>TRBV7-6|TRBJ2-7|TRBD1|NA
CASSLVGTGSYEQYF
TGTGCCAGCAGCTTAGTCGGGACAGGATCCTACGAGCAGTACTTC
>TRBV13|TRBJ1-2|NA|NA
CATGRGAGNYGYTF
TGTGCCACCGGCAGGGGCGCGGGTAACTATGGCTACACCTTC
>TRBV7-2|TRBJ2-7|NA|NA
CASSRSLRPYEQYF
TGTGCCAGCAGCAGAAGCCTACGCCCCTACGAGCAGTACTTC
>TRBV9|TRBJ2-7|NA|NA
CASSVGQGGYEQYF
TGTGCCAGCAGCGTAGGTCAGGGCGGTTACGAGCAGTACTTC
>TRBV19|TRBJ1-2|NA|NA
CASSRSVRNYGYTF
TGTGCCAGTAGCCGAAGCGTGAGGAACTATGGCTACACCTTC
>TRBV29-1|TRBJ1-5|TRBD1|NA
CSVGDSFNQPQHF
TGCAGCGTGGGGGACAGCTTCAATCAGCCCCAGCATTTT
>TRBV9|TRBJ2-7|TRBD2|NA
CASSEGLAGPHEQYF
TGTGCCAGCAGCGAGGGACTAGCGGGACCCCACGAGCAGTACTTC
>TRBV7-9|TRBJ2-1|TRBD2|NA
CASSTLTSGRPSSYNEQFF
TGTGCCAGCAGCACACTGACTAGCGGGAGGCCCAGCTCCTACAATGAGCAGTTCTTC
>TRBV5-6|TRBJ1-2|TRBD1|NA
CASSYGTGSYGYTF
TGTGCCAGCAGCTATGGGACAGGGTCCTATGGCTACACCTTC
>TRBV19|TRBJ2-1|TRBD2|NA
CASSIQLAGVSRGEQFF
TGTGCCAGTAGTATCCAACTAGCGGGGGTCTCTCGGGGGGAGCAGTTCTTC
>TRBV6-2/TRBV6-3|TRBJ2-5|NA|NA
CASSTRGTSRETQYF
TGTGCCAGCAGTACCCGGGGGACGTCGAGGGAGACCCAGTACTTC
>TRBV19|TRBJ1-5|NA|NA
CASQTGIGPWNQPQHF
TGTGCCAGTCAAACAGGGATCGGTCCGTGGAATCAGCCCCAGCATTTT
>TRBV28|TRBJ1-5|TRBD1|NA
CASTNFRGQGLQPQHF
TGTGCCAGCACCAATTTCAGGGGACAGGGCCTTCAGCCCCAGCATTTT